This T cell receptor (beta chain) was captured by sequencing in a study of blood T cell repertoires in COVID-19 (dated by TCRdb to about 2020). The study in broad terms: The collaborator samples originated in the United States, Italy and Spain and spanned the acute and convalescent phases of COVID-19. Subjects who had been exposed to COVID-19, were actively infected with it, or had recovered from it provided the deeply sampled blood TCRbeta repertoires that made up the dataset. HLA class I and class II types, where available, came from metadata supplied by the sample provider rather than from assay-based typing. The repertoires were made available in a free public database intended to serve as a resource for research on the immune response to SARS-CoV-2. The sample metadata nearly always contained a de-identified subject ID, COVID-19 status, age in years and sex. The samples were drawn from two sources: the first 160 participants of the ongoing ImmuneRACE study, and fewer than 1,500 subjects contributed by 6 global collaborators. The material from the prospective study consisted of cDNA or gDNA derived from T cells, B-cell-depleted T cells, or PBMCs. Results the study describes overall, beyond this receptor: How much clinical and demographic metadata was included differed by source and by participant, and the metadata was provided uncurated.

TCRbeta CDR3 regions were amplified from genomic DNA using the immunoSEQ Assay, a bias-controlled multiplex PCR. The published analysis was carried out like this. Within the assay, amplification of reference gene primers was used to estimate how many nucleated cells each sample contained. Sequence reads were collapsed and filtered to measure the absolute abundance of every unique TCRbeta CDR3 rearrangement. For each sample, productive Simpson clonality was calculated as the square root of Simpson's diversity index over productive rearrangements. Not all clones reach the TCRdb copy of this immuneACCESS table, which keeps in-frame sequences only. Checked studies attribute under half of the gap to unresolved V genes and leave the rest unexplained. That table furnishes V, J and clone size, whereas the DNA furnished D and trimming. The sample table contains about 73,000 clones; only one count was recorded for over 70% of them. Under 3% of the sample comes from the top ten.

From its cysteine to its phenylalanine, the CDR3 spans 15 amino acids. The entry retains the CDR3 DNA only, 45 bases that are in frame from base 1. CDR1 and CDR2, looked up from the germline V gene (reference sequence), are WNHNN and SYGVQD. The germline ends are 12 bases apart after V is trimmed by 0 bases and J by 5 bases. About this clone itself: Its antigen specificity is not known. No base quality information exists; no much larger clone differs at one position.

Collaborating institutions collected whole blood in K2EDTA tubes following their own protocols. Collaborator samples were shipped for TCRbeta analysis as frozen whole blood, isolated PBMCs, or DNA extracted from either sample type. The receptor was derived from a man at least 80 years old with active or convalescent COVID-19. The chain is made from TRBV10-1 and TRBJ2-3; a tentative D call is TRBD1 (5 bases match). Sample: peripheral blood. CDR3 sequence: CASSESARVGDTQYF. The DNA is TGCGCCAGCAGTGAGTCGGCCAGGGTAGGAGATACGCAGTATTTT.